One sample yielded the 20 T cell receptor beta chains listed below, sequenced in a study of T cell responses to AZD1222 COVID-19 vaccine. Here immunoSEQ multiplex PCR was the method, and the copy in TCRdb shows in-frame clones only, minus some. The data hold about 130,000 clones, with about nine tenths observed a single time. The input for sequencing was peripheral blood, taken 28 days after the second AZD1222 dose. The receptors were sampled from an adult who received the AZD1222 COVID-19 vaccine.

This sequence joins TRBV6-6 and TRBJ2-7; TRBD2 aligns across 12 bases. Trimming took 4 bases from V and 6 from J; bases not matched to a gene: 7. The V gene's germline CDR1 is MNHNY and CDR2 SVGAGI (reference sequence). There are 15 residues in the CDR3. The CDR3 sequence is CASSSRLAGVGEQYF. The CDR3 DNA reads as TGTGCCAGCAGTTCAAGACTAGCGGGAGTAGGCGAGCAGTACTTC.

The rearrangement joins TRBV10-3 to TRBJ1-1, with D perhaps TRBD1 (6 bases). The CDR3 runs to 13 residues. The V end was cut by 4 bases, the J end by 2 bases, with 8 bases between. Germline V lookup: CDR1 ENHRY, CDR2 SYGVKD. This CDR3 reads CAISVQGNTEAFF. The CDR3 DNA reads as TGTGCCATCAGTGTACAGGGTAACACTGAAGCTTTCTTT.

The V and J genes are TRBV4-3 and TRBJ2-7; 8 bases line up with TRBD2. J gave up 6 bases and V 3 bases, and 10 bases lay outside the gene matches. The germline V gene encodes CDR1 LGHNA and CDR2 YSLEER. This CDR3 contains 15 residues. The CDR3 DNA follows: TGCGCCAGCAGCCACCGGGGGCGGGGGGCTGGCGAGCAGTACTTC. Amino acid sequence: CASSHRGRGAGEQYF.

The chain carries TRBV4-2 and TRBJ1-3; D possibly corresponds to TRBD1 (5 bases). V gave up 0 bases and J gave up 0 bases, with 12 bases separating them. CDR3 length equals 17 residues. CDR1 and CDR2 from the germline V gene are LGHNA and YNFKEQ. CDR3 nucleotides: TGTGCCAGCAGCCAAGAATGGGGCAGGAGCTCTGGAAACACCATATATTTT. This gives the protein CASSQEWGRSSGNTIYF.

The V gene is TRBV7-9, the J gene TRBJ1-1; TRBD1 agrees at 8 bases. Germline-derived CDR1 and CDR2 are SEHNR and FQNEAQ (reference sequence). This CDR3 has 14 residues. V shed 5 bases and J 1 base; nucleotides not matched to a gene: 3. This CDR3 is CASSPGQGNTEAFF. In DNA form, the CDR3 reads TGTGCCAGCAGCCCAGGACAGGGGAACACTGAAGCTTTCTTT.

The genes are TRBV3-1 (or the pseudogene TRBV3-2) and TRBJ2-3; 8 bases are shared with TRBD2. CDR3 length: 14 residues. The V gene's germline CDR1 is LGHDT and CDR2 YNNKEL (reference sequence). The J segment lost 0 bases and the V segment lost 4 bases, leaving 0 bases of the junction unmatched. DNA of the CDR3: TGTGCCAGCAGCCCGGGGGGGAGCACAGATACGCAGTATTTT. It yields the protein CASSPGGSTDTQYF.

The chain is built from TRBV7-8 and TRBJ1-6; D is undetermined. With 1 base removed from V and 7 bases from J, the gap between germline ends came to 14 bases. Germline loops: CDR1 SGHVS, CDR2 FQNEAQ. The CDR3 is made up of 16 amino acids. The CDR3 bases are TGTGCCAGCAGCTTAGTGGTGACTCGGTCCAATTCACCCCTCCACTTT. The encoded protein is CASSLVVTRSNSPLHF.

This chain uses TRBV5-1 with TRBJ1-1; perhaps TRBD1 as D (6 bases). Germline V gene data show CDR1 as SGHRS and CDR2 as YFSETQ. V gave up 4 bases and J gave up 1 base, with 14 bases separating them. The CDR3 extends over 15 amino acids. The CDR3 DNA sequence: TGCGCCAGCAGCCAGACAGGAGCCGGGAACACTGAAGCTTTCTTT. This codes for CASSQTGAGNTEAFF.

The DNA for the CDR3 is TGTGCCAGCAGCTTAGCGTCGGGGGGGACAGTGAACACTGAAGCTTTCTTT. Protein product: CASSLASGGTVNTEAFF. V is TRBV7-2 and J is TRBJ1-1, with 7 bases matching TRBD1. The V gene's germline CDR1 is SGHTA and CDR2 FQGNSA. The V and J ends lost 0 bases and 0 bases, in that order; junction bases with no gene match: 7. The CDR3 has 17 residues.

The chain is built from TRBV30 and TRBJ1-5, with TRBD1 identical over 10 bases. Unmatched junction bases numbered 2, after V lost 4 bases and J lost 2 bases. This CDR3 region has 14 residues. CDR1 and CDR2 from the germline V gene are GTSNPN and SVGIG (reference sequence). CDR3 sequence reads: CAWKGTGGNQPQHF. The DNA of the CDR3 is TGTGCCTGGAAAGGGACAGGGGGCAATCAGCCCCAGCATTTT.

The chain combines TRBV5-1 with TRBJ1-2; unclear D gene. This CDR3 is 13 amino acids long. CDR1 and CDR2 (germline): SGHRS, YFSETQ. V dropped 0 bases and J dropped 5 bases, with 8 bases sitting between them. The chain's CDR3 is CASSLDRWYGYTF. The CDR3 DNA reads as TGCGCCAGCAGCTTGGACCGGTGGTATGGCTACACCTTC.

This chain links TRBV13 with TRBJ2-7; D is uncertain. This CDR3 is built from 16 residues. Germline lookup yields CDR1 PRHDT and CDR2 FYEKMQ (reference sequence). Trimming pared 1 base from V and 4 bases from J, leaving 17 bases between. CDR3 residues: CASSLVGANLGYEQYF. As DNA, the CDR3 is TGTGCCAGCAGCTTAGTAGGAGCCAATTTAGGATACGAGCAGTACTTC.

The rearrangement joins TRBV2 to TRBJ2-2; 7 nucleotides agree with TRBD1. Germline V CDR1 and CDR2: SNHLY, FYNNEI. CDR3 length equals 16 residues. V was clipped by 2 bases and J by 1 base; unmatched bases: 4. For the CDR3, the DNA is TGTGCCAGCAGTGAATTGGGACAGAAGAACACCGGGGAGCTGTTTTTT. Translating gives CASSELGQKNTGELFF. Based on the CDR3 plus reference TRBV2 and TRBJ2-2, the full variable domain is EPEVTQTPSHQVTQMGQEVILRCVPISNHLYFYWYRQILGQKVEFLVSFYNNEISEKSEIFDDQFSVERPDGSNFTLKIRSTKLEDSAMYFCASSELGQKNTGELFFGEGSRLTVL.

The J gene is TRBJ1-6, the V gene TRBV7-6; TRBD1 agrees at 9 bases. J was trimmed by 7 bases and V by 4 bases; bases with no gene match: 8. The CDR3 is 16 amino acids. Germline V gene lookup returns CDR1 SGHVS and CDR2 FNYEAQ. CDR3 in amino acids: CASSSRAGQGNSPLHF. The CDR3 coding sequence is TGTGCCAGCAGCTCGCGGGCGGGACAGGGCAATTCACCCCTCCACTTT.

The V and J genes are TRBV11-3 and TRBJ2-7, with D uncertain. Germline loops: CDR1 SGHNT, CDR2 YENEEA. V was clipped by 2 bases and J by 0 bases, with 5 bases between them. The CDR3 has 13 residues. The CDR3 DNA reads TGTGCCAGCAGCTTACAGGACTCCTACGAGCAGTACTTC. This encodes CASSLQDSYEQYF.

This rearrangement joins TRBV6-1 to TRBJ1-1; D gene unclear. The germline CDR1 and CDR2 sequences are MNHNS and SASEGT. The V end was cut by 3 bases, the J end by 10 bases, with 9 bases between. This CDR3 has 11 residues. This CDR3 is CASSDPRRAFF. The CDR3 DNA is TGTGCCAGCAGTGATCCCAGGCGAGCTTTCTTT.

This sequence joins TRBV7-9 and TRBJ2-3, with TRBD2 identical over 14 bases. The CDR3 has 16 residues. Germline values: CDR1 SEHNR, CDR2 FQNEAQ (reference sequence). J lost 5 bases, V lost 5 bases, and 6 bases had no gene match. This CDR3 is CASSPGLAGGGDTQYF. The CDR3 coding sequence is TGTGCCAGCAGCCCCGGACTAGCGGGAGGAGGAGATACGCAGTATTTT.

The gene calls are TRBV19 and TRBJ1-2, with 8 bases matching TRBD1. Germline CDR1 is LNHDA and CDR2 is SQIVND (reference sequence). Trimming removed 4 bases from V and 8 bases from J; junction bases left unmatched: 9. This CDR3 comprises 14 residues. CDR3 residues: CASSTLTTGDGYTF. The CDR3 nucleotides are TGTGCCAGTAGTACGCTCACGACAGGGGACGGCTACACCTTC.

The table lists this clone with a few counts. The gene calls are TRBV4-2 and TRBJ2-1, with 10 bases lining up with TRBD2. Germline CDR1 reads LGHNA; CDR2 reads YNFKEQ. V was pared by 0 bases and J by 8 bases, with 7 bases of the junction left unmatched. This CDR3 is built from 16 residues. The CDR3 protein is CASSQEASGGDDEQFF. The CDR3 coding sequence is TGTGCCAGCAGCCAAGAGGCGAGCGGGGGGGATGATGAGCAGTTCTTC.

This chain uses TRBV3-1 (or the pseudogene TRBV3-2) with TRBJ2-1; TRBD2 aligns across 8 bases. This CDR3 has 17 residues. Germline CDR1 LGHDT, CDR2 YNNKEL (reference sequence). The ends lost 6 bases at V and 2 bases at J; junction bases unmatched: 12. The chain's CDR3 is CASSPRVPGGTYNEQFF. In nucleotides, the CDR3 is TGTGCCAGCAGTCCTAGGGTACCGGGGGGGACCTACAATGAGCAGTTCTTC.